One T cell receptor (beta chain) is described in this entry. From the 5' RACE reads, TCRdb called clonotypes with MiXCR, one entry per CDR3 protein. The repertoire holds 450,000 or so distinct CDR3 sequences, around 24% seen once, with roughly 2.8% in the top ten. This entry belongs to a study of identical twins. V was shortened by 2 bases and J by 6 bases, with 17 bases between the two germline ends. Germline V lookup: CDR1 MNHEY, CDR2 SVGAGI. The CDR3 is 16 amino acids. This sample was also put to use in a study of T cells expressing NK-cell markers.

The chain joins TRBV6-5 to TRBJ2-1; D possibly corresponds to TRBD2 (5 bases). This TCR derives from a woman younger than 30 in good health. Sequences were obtained from CD4+ T cells sorted from blood. The chain's CDR3 is CASSYTGLRGVNEQFF. The CDR3 DNA reads TGTGCCAGCAGTTACACCGGACTCCGTGGTGTCAATGAGCAGTTCTTC.